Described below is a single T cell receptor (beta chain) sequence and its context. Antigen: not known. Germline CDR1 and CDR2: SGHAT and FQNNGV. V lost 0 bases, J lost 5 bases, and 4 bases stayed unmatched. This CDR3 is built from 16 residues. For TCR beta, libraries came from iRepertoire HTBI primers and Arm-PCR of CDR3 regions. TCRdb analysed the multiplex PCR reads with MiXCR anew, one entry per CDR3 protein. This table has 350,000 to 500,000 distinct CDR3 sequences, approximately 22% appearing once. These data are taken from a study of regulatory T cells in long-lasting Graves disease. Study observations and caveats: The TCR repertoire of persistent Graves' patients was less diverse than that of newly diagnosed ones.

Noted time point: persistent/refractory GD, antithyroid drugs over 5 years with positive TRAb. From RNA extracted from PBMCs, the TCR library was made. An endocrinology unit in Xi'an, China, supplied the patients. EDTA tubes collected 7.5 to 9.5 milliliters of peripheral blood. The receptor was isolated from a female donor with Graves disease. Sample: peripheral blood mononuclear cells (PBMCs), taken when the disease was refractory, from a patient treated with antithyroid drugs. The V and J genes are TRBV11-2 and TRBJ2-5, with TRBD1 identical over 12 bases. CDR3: CASSLEGTGGPETQYF. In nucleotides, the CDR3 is TGTGCCAGCAGCTTAGAGGGGACAGGGGGCCCGGAGACCCAGTACTTC.